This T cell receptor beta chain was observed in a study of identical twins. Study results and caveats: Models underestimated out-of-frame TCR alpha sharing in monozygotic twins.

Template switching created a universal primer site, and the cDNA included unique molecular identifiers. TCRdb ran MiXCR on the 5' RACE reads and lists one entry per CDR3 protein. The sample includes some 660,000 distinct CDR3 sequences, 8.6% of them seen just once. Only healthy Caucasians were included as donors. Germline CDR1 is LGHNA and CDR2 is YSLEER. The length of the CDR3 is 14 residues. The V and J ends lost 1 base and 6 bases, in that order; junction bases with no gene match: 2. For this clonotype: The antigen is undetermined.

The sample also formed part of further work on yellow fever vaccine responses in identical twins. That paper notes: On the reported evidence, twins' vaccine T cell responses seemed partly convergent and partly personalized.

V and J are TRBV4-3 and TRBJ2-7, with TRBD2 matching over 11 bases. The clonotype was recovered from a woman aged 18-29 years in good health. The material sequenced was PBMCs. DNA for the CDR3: TGCGCCAGCAGCCAAGTAGCGGGAGGGCGCGAGCAGTACTTC. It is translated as CASSQVAGGREQYF.